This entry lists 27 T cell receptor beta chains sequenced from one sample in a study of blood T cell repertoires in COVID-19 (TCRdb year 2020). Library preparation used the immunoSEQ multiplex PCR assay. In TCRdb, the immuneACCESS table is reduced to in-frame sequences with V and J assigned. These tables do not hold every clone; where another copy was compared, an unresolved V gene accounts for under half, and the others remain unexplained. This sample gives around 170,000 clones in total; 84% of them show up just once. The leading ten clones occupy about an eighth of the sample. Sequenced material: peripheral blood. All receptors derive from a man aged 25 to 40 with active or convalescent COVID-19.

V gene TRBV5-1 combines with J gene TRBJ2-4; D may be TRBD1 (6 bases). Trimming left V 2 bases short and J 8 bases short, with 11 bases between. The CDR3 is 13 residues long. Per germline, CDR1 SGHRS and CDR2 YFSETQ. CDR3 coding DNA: TGCGCCAGCAGCTTAAAGGGGGACCACATTCAGTACTTC. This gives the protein CASSLKGDHIQYF.

Written as DNA, the CDR3 is TGTGCCAGCGGGGCAGGCGACAATCAGCCCCAGCATTTT. Residues: CASGAGDNQPQHF. The V call is TRBV6-5, the J call TRBJ1-5; weak D call: TRBD1 (5 bases). V was pared by 8 bases and J by 3 bases, with 11 bases between. The CDR3 spans 13 residues. CDR1 is MNHEY and CDR2 is SVGAGI in the germline V gene.

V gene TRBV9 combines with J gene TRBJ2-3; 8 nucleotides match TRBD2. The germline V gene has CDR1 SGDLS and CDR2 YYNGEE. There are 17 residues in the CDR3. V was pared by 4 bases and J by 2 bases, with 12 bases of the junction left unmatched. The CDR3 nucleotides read TGTGCCAGCAGCCCCGGGGCAGCGGGGGACCTCACAGATACGCAGTATTTT. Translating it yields CASSPGAAGDLTDTQYF.

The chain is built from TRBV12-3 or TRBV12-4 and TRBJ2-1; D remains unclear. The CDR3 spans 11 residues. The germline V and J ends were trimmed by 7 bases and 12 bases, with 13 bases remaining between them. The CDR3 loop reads CASTAGPGQFF. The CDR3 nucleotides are TGTGCCAGCACCGCAGGTCCTGGGCAGTTCTTC.

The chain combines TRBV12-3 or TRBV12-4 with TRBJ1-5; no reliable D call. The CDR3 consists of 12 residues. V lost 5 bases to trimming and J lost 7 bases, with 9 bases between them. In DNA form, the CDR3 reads TGTGCCAGCAGTCTGATGGAGCAGCCCCAGCATTTT. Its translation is CASSLMEQPQHF.

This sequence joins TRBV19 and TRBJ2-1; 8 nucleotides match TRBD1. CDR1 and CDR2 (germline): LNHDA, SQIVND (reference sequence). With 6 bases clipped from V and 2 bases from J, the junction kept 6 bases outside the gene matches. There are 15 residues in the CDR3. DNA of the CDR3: TGTGCCAGTAGCCTAGACAGGGGTACCTACAATGAGCAGTTCTTC. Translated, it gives CASSLDRGTYNEQFF.

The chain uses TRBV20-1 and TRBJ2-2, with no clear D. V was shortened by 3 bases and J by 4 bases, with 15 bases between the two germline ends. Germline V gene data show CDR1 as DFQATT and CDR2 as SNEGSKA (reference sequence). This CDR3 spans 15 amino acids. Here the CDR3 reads CSASLDNAPTGELFF. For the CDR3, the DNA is TGCAGTGCTAGTCTCGACAATGCTCCCACCGGGGAGCTGTTTTTT.

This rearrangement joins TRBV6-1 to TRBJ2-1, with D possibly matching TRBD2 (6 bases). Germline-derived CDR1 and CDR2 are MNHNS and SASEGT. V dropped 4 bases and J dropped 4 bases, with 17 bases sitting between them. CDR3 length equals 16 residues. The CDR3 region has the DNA TGTGCCAGCAGTGGGAGACAGTTCCGGGGGTACAATGAGCAGTTCTTC. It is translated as CASSGRQFRGYNEQFF.

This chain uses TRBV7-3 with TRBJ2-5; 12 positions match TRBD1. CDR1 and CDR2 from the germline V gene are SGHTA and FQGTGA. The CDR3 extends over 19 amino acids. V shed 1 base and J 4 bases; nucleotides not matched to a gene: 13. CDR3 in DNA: TGTGCCAGCAGCTTAAAAGGGACAGGGGGCTCCTGGGGCGGAGAGACCCAGTACTTC. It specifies CASSLKGTGGSWGGETQYF.

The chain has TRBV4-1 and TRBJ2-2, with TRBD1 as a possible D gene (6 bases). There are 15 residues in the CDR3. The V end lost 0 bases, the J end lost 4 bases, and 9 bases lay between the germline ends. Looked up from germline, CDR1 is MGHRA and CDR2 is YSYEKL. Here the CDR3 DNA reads TGCGCCAGCAGCCAAGACAGGGGTACCACCGGGGAGCTGTTTTTT. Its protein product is CASSQDRGTTGELFF.

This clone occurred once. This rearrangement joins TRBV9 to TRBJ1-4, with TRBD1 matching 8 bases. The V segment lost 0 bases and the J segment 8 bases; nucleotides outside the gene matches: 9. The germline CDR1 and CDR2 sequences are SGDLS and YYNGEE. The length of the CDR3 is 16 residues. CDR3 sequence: CASSVATQGAGEKLFF. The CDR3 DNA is TGTGCCAGCAGCGTAGCTACGCAGGGGGCGGGAGAAAAACTGTTTTTT.

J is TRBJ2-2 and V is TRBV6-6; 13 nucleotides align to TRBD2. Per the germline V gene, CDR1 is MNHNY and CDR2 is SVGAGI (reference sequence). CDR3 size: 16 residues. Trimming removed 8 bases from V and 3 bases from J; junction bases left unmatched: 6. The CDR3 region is CASAPGLAGYTGELFF. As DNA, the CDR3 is TGTGCCAGCGCTCCGGGACTAGCGGGGTACACCGGGGAGCTGTTTTTT.

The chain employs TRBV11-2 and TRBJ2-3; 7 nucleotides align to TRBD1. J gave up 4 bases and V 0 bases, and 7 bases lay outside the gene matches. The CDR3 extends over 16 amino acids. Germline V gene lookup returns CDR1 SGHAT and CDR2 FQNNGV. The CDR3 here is CASSLDGRQGSDTQYF. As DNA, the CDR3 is TGTGCCAGCAGCTTAGACGGAAGACAGGGATCAGATACGCAGTATTTT.

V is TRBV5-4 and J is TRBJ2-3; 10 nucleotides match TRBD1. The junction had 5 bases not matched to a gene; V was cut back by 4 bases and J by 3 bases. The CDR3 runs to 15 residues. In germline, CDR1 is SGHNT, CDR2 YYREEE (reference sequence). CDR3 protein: CASSPGQGGTDTQYF. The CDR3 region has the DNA TGTGCCAGCAGCCCCGGACAGGGGGGGACAGATACGCAGTATTTT.

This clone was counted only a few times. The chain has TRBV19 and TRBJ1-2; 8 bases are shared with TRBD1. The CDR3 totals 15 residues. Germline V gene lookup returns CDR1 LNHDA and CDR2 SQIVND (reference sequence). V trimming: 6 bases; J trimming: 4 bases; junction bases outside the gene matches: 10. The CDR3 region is CASRHGQGGSYGYTF. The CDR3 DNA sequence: TGTGCCAGTAGGCACGGACAGGGCGGGAGCTATGGCTACACCTTC.

CDR3 protein: CASRDRIYSNQPQHF. The DNA of the CDR3 is TGTGCCAGCAGAGACAGAATATATAGCAATCAGCCCCAGCATTTT. This rearrangement joins TRBV27 to TRBJ1-5; weak D call: TRBD1 (5 bases). V was pared by 6 bases and J by 0 bases, with 12 bases between. The CDR3 contains 15 residues. Germline V gives CDR1 MNHEY, CDR2 SMNVEV (reference sequence).

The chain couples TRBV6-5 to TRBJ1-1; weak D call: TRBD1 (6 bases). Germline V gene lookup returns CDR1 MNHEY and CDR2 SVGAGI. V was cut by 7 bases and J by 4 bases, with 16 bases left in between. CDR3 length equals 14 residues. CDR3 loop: CASISAGASTEAFF. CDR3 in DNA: TGTGCCAGCATCTCCGCGGGGGCCAGCACTGAAGCTTTCTTT.

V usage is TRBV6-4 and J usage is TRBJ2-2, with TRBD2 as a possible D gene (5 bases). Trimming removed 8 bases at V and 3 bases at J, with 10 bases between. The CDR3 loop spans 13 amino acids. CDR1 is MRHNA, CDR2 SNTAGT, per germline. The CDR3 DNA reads TGTGCCAGCCAAGAGGGTGACACCGGGGAGCTGTTTTTT. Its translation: CASQEGDTGELFF.

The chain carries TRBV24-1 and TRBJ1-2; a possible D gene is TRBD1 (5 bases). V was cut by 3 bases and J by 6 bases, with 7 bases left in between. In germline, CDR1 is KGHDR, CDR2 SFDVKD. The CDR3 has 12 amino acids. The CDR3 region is CATSDGGDGYTF. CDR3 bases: TGTGCCACCAGTGATGGGGGGGATGGCTACACCTTC.

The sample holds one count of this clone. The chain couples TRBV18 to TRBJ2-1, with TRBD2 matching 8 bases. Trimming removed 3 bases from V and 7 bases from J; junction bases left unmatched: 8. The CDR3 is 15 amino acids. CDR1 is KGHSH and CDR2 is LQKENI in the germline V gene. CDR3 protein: CASSPAGTSNNEQFF. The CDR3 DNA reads TGTGCCAGCTCACCCGCCGGGACTAGTAATAATGAGCAGTTCTTC.

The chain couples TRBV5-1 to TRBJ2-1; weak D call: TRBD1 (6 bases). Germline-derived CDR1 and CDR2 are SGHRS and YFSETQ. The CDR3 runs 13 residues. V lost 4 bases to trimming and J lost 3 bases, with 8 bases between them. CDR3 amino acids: CASSPGHYNEQFF. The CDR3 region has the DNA TGCGCCAGCAGCCCGGGACACTACAATGAGCAGTTCTTC. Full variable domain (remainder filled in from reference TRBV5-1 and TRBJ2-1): KAGVTQTPRYLIKTRGQQVTLSCSPISGHRSVSWYQQTPGQGLQFLFEYFSETQRNKGNFPGRFSGRQFSNSRSEMNVSTLELGDSALYLCASSPGHYNEQFFGPGTRLTVL.

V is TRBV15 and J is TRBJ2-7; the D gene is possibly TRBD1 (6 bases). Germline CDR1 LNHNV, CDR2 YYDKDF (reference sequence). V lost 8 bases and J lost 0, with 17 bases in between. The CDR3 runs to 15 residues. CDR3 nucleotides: TGTGCCACCCGGCCGGAGCAGGGGCCCTCCTACGAGCAGTACTTC. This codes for CATRPEQGPSYEQYF. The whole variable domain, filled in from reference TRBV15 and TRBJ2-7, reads DAMVIQNPRYQVTQFGKPVTLSCSQTLNHNVMYWYQQKSSQAPKLLFHYYDKDFNNEADTPDNFQSRRPNTSFCFLDIRSPGLGDTAMYLCATRPEQGPSYEQYFGPGTRLTVT.

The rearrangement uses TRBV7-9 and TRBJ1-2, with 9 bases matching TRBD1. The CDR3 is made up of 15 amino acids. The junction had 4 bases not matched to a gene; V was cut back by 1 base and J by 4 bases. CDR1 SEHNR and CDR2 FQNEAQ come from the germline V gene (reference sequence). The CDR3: CASSLETGGSYGYTF. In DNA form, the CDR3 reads TGTGCCAGCAGCTTAGAGACAGGGGGGAGCTATGGCTACACCTTC.

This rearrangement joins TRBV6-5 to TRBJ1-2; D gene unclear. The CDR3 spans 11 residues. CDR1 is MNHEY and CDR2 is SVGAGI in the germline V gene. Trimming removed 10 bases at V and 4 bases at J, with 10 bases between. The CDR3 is CANTTSYGYTF. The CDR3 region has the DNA TGTGCCAACACAACCTCCTATGGCTACACCTTC.

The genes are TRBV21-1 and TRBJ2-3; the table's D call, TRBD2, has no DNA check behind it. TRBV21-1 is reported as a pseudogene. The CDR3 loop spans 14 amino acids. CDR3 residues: CASSKGSWQDTQYF. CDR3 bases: TGTGCCAGCAGCAAAGGGAGTTGGCAGGATACGCAGTATTTT.

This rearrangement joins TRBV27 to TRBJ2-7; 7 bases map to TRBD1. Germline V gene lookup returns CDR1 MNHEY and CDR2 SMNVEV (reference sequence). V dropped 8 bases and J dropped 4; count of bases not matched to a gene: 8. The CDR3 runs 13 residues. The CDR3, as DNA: TGTGCCAGCCCTGACAGGGTTGATTACGAGCAGTACTTC. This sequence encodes CASPDRVDYEQYF.

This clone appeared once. CDR3 coding DNA: TGTGCCAGCAGTACAACTAGCGGGGGGAATCAAGAGACCCAGTACTTC. Amino acid sequence: CASSTTSGGNQETQYF. The chain uses TRBV27 and TRBJ2-5; 12 bases align to TRBD2. Germline values: CDR1 MNHEY, CDR2 SMNVEV (reference sequence). CDR3 length: 16 amino acids. V was clipped by 5 bases and J by 2 bases; unmatched bases: 6.